The clone carrying this TCR beta chain was observed a few times. What it recognizes is unknown. The CDR3 loop spans 13 amino acids. The trim removed 2 bases at V and 8 bases at J, leaving 5 bases unmatched. Germline V gene lookup returns CDR1 SGHRS and CDR2 YFSETQ. Using its own MiXCR run on the 5' RACE reads, TCRdb lists one record per CDR3 protein. The sample holds a few hundred thousand distinct CDR3 sequences, over 9.5% seen once. The source of the sample is a study of CD8 T cells in ankylosing spondylitis. Study-level points and caveats: Ankylosing spondylitis blood appeared to carry a characteristic TCR beta motif of eight or nine highly homologous variants.

The gene calls are TRBV5-1 and TRBJ1-2; TRBD1 matches 8 bases. This receptor was obtained from a male donor with ankylosing spondylitis. Material for sequencing was blood, either unsorted or a sorted T cell fraction (not recorded which). The chain's CDR3 is CASSLPGGLGYTF. The CDR3 DNA sequence: TGCGCCAGCAGCTTACCAGGGGGCTTGGGCTACACCTTC.